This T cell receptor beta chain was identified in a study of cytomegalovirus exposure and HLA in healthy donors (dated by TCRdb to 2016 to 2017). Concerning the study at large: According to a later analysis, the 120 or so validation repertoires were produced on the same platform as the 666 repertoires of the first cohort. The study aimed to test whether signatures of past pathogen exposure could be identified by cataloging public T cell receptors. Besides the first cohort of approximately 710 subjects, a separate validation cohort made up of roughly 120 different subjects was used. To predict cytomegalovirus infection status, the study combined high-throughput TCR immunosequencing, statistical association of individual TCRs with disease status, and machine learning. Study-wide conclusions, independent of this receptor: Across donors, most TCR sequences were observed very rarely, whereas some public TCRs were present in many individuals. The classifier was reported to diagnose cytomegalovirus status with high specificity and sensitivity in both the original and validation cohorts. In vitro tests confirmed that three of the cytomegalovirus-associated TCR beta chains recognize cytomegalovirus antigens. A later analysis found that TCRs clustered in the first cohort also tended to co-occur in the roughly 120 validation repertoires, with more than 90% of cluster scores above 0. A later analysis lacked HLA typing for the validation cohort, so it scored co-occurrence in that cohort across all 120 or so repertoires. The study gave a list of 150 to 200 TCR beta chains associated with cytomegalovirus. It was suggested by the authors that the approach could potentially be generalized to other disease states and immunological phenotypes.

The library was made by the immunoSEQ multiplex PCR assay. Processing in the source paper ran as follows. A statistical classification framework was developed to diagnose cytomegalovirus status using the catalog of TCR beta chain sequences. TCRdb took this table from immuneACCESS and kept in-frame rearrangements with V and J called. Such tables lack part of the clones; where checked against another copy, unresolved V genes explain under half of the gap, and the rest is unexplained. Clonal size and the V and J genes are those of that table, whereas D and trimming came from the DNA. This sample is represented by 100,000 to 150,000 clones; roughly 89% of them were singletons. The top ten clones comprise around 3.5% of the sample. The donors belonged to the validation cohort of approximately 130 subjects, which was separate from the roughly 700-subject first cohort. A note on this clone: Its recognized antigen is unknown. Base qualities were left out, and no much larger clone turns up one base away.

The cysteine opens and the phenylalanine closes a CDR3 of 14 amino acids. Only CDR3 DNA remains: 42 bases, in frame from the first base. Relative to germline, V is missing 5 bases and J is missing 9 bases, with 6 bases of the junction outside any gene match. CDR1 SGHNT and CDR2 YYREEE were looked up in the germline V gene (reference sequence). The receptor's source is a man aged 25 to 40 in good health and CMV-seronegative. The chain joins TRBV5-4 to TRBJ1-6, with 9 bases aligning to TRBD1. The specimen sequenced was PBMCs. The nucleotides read TGTGCCAGCAGACAGGGACAGGGAGGTTCACCCCTCCACTTT. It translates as CASRQGQGGSPLHF.